The clone carrying this T cell receptor (beta chain) was detected only a few times. This CDR3 comprises 15 residues. V dropped 10 bases and J dropped 0 bases, with 16 bases sitting between them. Germline V gene lookup returns CDR1 MNHEY and CDR2 SVGAGI. Treatment in this sample: PENTA 11 planned treatment interruption arm or continuous ART arm. Unique molecular identifiers were included in an RNA-based 3' RACE TCR library. One entry per CDR3 protein, called by TCRdb with MiXCR from the 3' RACE reads. The sample records approximately 15,000 distinct CDR3 sequences, around 3.4% being singletons. The data are from a study of HIV-infected children after antiretroviral therapy interruption.

The chain is built from TRBV6-5 and TRBJ1-5; D unclear. The sequencing here drew on CD45RO+ CD8+ T cells from PBMCs, pooled from several time points, taken from a donor given antiretroviral therapy, either interrupted or continuous. Subset described: memory CD8+ CD45RO+ CD45RA- T cells. This TCR derives from a pool of human donors with HIV. The CDR3 here is CATQKSSYSNQPQHF. CDR3 nucleotides: TGTGCCACCCAGAAGAGTTCTTATAGCAATCAGCCCCAGCATTTT.